This T cell receptor beta chain is drawn from a study of shared clonotypes between healthy human individuals (dated by TCRdb to about 2020). Turning to the overall study: A couple of women and a few men aged 18 to 49 years were included in the cohort. To estimate repertoire size and how much clonotypes are shared between individuals, the study performed deep sequencing of blood TCR repertoires from about 5 healthy adults. Between about 0.9 and 9 billion PBMCs per donor were obtained by leukapheresis. For each donor, CD4 naive and CD4 memory were each run on three plates, CD8 naive on two plates, and CD8 memory on one plate. To increase sequencing depth and limit assay-specific biases, different laboratories used diverse techniques to prepare libraries and sequence TCR repertoires.

Healthy HIV-negative adults with no recently reported acute infections or vaccinations were included as donors. Every donor was a Caucasian adult living in Nashville, Tennessee, USA. CD4+ T cells were enriched by magnetic negative selection; naive cells were then positively selected on CD45RA, and the negative fraction formed the memory subset. After blood collection by leukapheresis, PBMCs were isolated using Ficoll-Histopaque density gradient centrifugation and then cryopreserved in the vapor phase of liquid nitrogen. Analytical flow cytometry was used to check the purity and quantity of each magnetically sorted T cell population. Genomic DNA was isolated from every sorted fraction and measured by UV absorbance on a Nanodrop 2000c. Using the deep immunoSEQ assay, multiplex PCR amplified TCR CDR3 regions from genomic DNA. Extracted genomic DNA from each cell subset was spread evenly across all wells of several immunoSEQ 96-well plates, with each plate serving as a replicate. Each replicate PCR for sorted subsets received approximately 200 ng genomic DNA, equal to 28,000 or so T cell genomes. The purified libraries were quantified using a Qubit 3.0 fluorometer, sized with a Bioanalyzer 2100, and then quantified again using the KAPA Library Quantification kit. Each immunoSEQ 96-well plate was sequenced on its own single-read 150-cycle Illumina NextSeq 550 flow cell. As for how the authors treated the data: The immunoSEQ output contained only junctional sequences without quality scores, so filtering could not match that applied to full-length reads. To assign V/J genes and CDR3, sequences were annotated against IMGT germline references using PyIR, a Python wrapper for IgBLAST v1.9. Reads were filtered out if the reads had weak V/J assignments (E-value above 1e-6), no CDR3, stop codons, out-of-frame junctions, or ambiguous translated residues. V3J clonotypes were defined as sequences sharing the same inferred V gene, J gene, and CDR3 amino acid sequence. Percentage overlap between repertoires was calculated by dividing the number of shared unique clonotypes by the size of the smaller repertoire. Richness of each repertoire was evaluated using RTK rarefaction, the Chao1 estimator, and Recon v2.1 estimates of unobserved clonotypes. For all TCRbeta clonotypes obtained by the gDNA method from four donors, generation probabilities were computed with OLGA. As stored in TCRdb, this immuneACCESS dataset retains in-frame rearrangements with V and J assigned. A fraction of the clones does not appear; measured against another copy, unresolved V genes explain less than half of the discrepancy, and the remainder lacks a known reason. From that table come the V and J calls and clone size; the DNA was used to work out D and trimming. The sample data list more than 1,200,000 clones, and approximately 98.5% of these were observed just once. The top ten clonotypes cover approximately 0.4% of the sample.

The CDR3, from cysteine to phenylalanine, totals 15 residues. Solely the CDR3 DNA is kept, with 45 bases framed from the first base. CDR1 and CDR2, looked up from the germline V gene, are SGHDT and YYEEEE. Cut back by 0 bases and 3 bases, the V and J ends lie 11 bases apart. Study-wide findings and limitations: Sampling was restricted to blood, and TCR repertoires in tissues likely differ from the TCR repertoires found in blood. About 5% of naive CD4, 3.5% of naive CD8, approximately 2.2% of memory CD4, and approximately 0.4% of memory CD8 clonotypes were shared across a handful of donors. Incomplete sequencing was indicated by rarefaction of sorted-subset datasets, despite the large sequencing depth. Clonotypes shared by all four sorted-subset donors showed higher generation probabilities than non-shared clonotypes. Larger estimated clonotype richness was generally found for naive subsets than for memory subsets. Pairwise subsampling indicated that sequencing depth was expected to affect the degree of clonotype sharing among donors. Because the study included only a small number of donors, the genetic and exposure-history diversity represented was limited.

Concerning this clone itself: No cognate antigen has been identified for it. No base quality information exists; no much larger clone differs at one position.

The rearranged chain carries TRBV5-6 and TRBJ2-3; too little of a D gene remains to name it. The source of this sequence is a young man in good health. The sample taken for sequencing was naive CD4+ T cells sorted from blood. In the paper's terms, the cell subset or site label means: CD45RA+ positively selected. The DNA sequence is as follows: TGTGCCAGCAGCTTGGTAGCCTCCATGACAGATACGCAGTATTTT. This yields the protein CASSLVASMTDTQYF.